This TCR beta chain is from a study of spatial heterogeneity in lung cancer. At the level of the study: There were consistently more beta-chain sequences detected than alpha-chain sequences.

TCRdb passed the 5' RACE reads through MiXCR, listing each CDR3 protein once. The sample includes just under 45,000 distinct CDR3 sequences, about 22% of them seen just once. This CDR3 has 16 amino acids. V shed 1 base and J 3 bases; nucleotides not matched to a gene: 4. Per the germline V gene, CDR1 is MGHRA and CDR2 is YSYEKL. The time point was: blood at routine non-recurrence follow-up after resection. This clonotype has ten or more counts. The chain recombines TRBV4-1 with TRBJ1-2; TRBD1 matches 11 bases. The TCR originated in a female donor with early-stage non-small cell lung cancer. Sequencing was performed on PBMCs, taken at follow-up. The CDR3 reads CASSQGGQGAYYGYTF. Written as DNA, the CDR3 is TGCGCCAGCAGCCAAGGAGGACAGGGGGCTTACTATGGCTACACCTTC.